The T cell receptor beta chain under discussion was sequenced for a study of CD8 T cells in ankylosing spondylitis. This clonotype was seen at least ten times. Germline CDR1 is LNHNV and CDR2 is YYDKDF (reference sequence). Trimming took off 3 bases at V and 6 bases at J, with 15 bases between the two ends. This CDR3 spans 15 amino acids. TCRdb reprocessed the 5' RACE reads with MiXCR, giving one entry per CDR3 protein. The top ten clones hold approximately 3.5% of a sample with about 130,000 distinct CDR3 sequences, approximately 9.9% of them seen once. The sample comprised blood, either unsorted or a sorted T cell fraction (not recorded which). The gene calls are TRBV15 and TRBJ2-1; no clear D. The receptor comes from a male donor with ankylosing spondylitis or in good health (not recorded which). The CDR3 is CATSSSRASGNEQFF. CDR3 DNA sequence: TGTGCCACCAGCAGTAGCCGTGCATCCGGCAATGAGCAGTTCTTC.